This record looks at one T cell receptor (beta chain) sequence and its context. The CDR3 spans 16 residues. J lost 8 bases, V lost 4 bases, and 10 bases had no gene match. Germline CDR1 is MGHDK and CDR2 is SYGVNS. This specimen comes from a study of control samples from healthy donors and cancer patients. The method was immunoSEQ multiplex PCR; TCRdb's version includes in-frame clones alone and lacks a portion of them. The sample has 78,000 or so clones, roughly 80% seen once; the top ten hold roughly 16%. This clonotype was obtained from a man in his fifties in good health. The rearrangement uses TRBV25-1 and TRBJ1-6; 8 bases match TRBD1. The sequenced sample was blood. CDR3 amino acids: CASSGSDREFDSPLHF. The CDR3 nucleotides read TGTGCCAGCAGTGGCTCGGACAGGGAGTTCGATTCACCCCTCCACTTT.